The T cell receptor (beta chain) described here comes from a study of response to subunit inactivated influenza vaccine. This clonotype showed up just a few times. Its antigen is unidentified. Study results and limitations: There was a suggestion from the authors that each seasonal influenza vaccination recruits few new T cells.

J lost 2 bases, V lost 3 bases, and 13 bases had no gene match. CDR1 and CDR2 (germline): SGDLS, YYNGEE. The CDR3 sequence is 18 residues long. TCRdb fed the RT-PCR reads into MiXCR, producing one record per CDR3 protein. In the table there are about 650,000 distinct CDR3 sequences, around a sixth of which are singletons. The chain has TRBV9 and TRBJ2-3; 9 nucleotides line up with TRBD2. The sequence was obtained from a man over 45 who received an inactivated influenza vaccine. The starting material was PBMCs from blood, obtained about 13 days after vaccination. The CDR3 DNA reads as TGTGCCAGCAGCGCCCCCCGACTAGCGGTGGGGAACACAGATACGCAGTATTTT. Translation: CASSAPRLAVGNTDTQYF.